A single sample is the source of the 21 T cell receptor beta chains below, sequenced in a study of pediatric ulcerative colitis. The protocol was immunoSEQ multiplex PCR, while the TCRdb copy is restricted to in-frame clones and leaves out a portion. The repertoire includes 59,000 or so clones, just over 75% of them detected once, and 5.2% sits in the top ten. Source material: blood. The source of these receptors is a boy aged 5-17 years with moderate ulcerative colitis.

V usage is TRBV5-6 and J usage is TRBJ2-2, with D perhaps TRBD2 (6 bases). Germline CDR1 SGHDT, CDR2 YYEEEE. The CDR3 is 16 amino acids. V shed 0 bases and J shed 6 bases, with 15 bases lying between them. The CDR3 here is CASSLVLGPGAGELFF. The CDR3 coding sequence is TGTGCCAGCAGCTTGGTGCTAGGTCCGGGGGCCGGGGAGCTGTTTTTT.

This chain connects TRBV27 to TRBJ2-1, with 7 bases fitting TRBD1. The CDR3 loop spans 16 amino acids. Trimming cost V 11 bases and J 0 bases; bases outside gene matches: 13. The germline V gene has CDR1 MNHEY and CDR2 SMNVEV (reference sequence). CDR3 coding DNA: TGTGCCTCACAGCTCGATAGGGGGCTCTCCTACAATGAGCAGTTCTTC. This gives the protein CASQLDRGLSYNEQFF.

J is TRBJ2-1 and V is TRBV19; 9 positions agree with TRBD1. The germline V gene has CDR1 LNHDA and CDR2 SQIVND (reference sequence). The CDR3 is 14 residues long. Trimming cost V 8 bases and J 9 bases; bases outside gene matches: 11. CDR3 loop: CASFPGQGRGEQFF. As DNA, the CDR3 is TGTGCCAGTTTCCCGGGACAGGGAAGGGGTGAGCAGTTCTTC.

The CDR3 sequence is CASSSGPTEKLFF. Here the CDR3 DNA reads TGTGCCAGCAGCTCCGGTCCTACTGAAAAACTGTTTTTT. The J gene is TRBJ1-4, the V gene TRBV13; D is undetermined. CDR3 length: 13 residues. V was clipped by 4 bases and J by 7 bases, with 10 bases between them. Germline V gene data show CDR1 as PRHDT and CDR2 as FYEKMQ (reference sequence).

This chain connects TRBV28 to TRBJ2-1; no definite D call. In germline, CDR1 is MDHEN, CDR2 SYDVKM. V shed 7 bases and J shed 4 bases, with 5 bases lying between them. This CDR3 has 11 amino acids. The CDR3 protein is CASTRYNEQFF. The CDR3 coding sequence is TGTGCCAGCACCCGATACAATGAGCAGTTCTTC.

In DNA, the CDR3 is TGCGCCAGCAGCCAAGTTGGACGACAAAACACCGGGGAGCTGTTTTTT. Protein: CASSQVGRQNTGELFF. The chain uses TRBV4-1 and TRBJ2-2; D is unclear. CDR1 and CDR2 (germline): MGHRA, YSYEKL. The CDR3 length is 16 residues. Deletions cut 1 base from V and 2 bases from J, with 11 bases between.

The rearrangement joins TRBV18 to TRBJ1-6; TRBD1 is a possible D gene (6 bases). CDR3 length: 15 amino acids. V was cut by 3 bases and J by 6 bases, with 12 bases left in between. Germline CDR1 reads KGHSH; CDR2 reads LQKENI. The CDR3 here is CASSPRGQVNSPLHF. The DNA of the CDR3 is TGTGCCAGCTCACCTCGGGGGCAGGTTAATTCACCCCTCCACTTT.

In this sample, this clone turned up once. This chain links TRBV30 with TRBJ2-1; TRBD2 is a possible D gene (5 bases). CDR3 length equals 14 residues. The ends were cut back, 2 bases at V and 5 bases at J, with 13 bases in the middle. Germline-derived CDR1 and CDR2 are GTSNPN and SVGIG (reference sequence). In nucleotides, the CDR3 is TGTGCCTGGAGTTCTGGCGGGCTAAACAATGAGCAGTTCTTC. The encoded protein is CAWSSGGLNNEQFF.

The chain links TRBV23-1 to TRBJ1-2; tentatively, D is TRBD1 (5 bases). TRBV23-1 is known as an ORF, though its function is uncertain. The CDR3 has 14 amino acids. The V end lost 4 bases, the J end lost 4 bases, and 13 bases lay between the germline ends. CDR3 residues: CASSRPRVTYGYTF. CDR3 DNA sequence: TGCGCCAGCAGTCGGCCCAGGGTGACCTATGGCTACACCTTC.

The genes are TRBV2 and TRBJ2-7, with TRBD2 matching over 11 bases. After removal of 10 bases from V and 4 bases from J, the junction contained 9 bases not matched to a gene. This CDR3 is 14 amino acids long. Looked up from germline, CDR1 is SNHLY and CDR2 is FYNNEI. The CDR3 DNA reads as TGTGCCACTAGACCGGGACTAGCGGTATACGAGCAGTACTTC. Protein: CATRPGLAVYEQYF.

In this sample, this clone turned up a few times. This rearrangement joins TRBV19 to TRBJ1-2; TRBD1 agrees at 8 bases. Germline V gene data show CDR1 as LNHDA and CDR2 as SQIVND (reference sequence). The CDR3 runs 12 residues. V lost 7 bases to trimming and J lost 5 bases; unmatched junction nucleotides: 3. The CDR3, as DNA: TGTGCCAGTACTCGGACAGGGTATGGCTACACCTTC. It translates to CASTRTGYGYTF.

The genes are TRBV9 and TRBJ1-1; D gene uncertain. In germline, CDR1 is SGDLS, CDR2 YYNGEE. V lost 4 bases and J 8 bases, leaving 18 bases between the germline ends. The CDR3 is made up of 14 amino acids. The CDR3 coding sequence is TGTGCCAGCAGCCCCTGGGGAGCGACGGGAGAAGCTTTCTTT. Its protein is CASSPWGATGEAFF.

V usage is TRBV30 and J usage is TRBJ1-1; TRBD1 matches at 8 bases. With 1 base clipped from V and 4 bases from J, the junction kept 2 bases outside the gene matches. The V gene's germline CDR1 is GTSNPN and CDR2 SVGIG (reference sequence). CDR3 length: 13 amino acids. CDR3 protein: CAWSATGGTEAFF. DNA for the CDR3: TGTGCCTGGAGTGCCACAGGGGGCACTGAAGCTTTCTTT.

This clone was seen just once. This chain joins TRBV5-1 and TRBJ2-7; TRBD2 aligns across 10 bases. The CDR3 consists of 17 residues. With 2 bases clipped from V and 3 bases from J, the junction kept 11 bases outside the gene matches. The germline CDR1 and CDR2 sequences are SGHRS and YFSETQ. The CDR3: CASSFRLAGGDLYEQYF. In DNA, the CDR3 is TGCGCCAGCAGCTTCCGATTAGCGGGGGGCGACCTCTACGAGCAGTACTTC.

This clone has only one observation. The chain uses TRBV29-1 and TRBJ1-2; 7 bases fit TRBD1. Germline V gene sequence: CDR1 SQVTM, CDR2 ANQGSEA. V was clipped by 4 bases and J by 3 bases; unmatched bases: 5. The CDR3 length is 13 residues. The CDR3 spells CSVGGGGDYGYTF. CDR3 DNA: TGCAGCGTTGGCGGAGGGGGCGACTATGGCTACACCTTC.

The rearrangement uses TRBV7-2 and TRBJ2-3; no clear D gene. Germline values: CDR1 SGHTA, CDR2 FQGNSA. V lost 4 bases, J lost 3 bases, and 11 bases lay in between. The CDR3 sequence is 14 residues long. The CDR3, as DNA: TGTGCCAGCAGCTATTCCAGAAAAACAGATACGCAGTATTTT. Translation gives CASSYSRKTDTQYF.

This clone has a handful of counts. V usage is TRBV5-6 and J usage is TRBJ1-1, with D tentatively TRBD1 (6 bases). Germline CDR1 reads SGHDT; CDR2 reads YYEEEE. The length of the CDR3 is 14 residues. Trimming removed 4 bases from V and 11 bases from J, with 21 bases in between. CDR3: CASSQGGTPTYAFF. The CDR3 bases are TGTGCCAGCAGCCAGGGAGGGACACCGACGTACGCTTTCTTT.

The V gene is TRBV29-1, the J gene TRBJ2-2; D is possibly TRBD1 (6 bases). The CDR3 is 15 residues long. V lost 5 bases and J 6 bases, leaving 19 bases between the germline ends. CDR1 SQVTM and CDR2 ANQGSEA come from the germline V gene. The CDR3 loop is CSVKWNRALAGELFF. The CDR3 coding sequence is TGCAGCGTTAAATGGAACAGGGCATTGGCCGGGGAGCTGTTTTTT.

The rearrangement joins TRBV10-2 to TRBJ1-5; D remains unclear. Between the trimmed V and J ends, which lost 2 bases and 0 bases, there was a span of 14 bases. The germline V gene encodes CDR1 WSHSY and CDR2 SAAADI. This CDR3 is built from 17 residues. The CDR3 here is CASSEIAARYSNQPQHF. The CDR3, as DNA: TGCGCCAGCAGTGAGATCGCGGCACGTTATAGCAATCAGCCCCAGCATTTT.

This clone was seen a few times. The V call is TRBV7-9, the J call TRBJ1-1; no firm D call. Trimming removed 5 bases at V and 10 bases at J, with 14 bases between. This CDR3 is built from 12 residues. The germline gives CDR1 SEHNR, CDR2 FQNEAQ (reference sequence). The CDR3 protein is CASSPPTEAAFF. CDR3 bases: TGTGCCAGCAGCCCCCCGACTGAAGCAGCTTTCTTT.

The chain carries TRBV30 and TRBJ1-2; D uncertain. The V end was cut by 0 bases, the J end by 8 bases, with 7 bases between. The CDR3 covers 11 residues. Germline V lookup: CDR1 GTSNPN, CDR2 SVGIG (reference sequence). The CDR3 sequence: CAWSVLWGYTF. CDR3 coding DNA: TGTGCCTGGAGTGTATTGTGGGGCTACACCTTC.